The 17 T cell receptor beta chains reported below all come from one sample, sequenced in a study of T cells after yellow fever vaccination. One entry per CDR3 protein results from TCRdb running MiXCR on the 5' RACE reads. Of hundreds of thousands of distinct CDR3 sequences listed, 15% to 20% are singletons. The material was PBMCs, obtained before the yellow fever booster vaccination. These receptors came from a young man who received the YFV17D yellow fever vaccine.

This clonotype was recorded at least ten times. The chain is built from TRBV27 and TRBJ2-1; 10 nucleotides line up with TRBD2. Germline lookup yields CDR1 MNHEY and CDR2 SMNVEV (reference sequence). The CDR3 spans 14 residues. With V trimmed by 6 bases and J by 8 bases, 7 bases remained unmatched. This chain's CDR3 is CASRGAGGGDEQFF. CDR3 DNA sequence: TGTGCCAGCAGGGGAGCGGGGGGGGGTGATGAGCAGTTCTTC.

This clonotype occurred a few times. The chain has TRBV20-1 and TRBJ2-3, with D maybe TRBD2 (6 bases). V was pared by 6 bases and J by 0 bases, with 16 bases between. The CDR3 runs to 15 residues. Germline V gene sequence: CDR1 DFQATT, CDR2 SNEGSKA (reference sequence). In DNA form, the CDR3 reads TGCAGTGCCCCCGTCCCGGGGACTAGCACAGATACGCAGTATTTT. Translation: CSAPVPGTSTDTQYF.

This clonotype was picked up many times. V gene TRBV7-8 combines with J gene TRBJ2-5; D gene unclear. The germline CDR1 and CDR2 sequences are SGHVS and FQNEAQ. V lost 6 bases and J 5 bases, leaving 19 bases between the germline ends. The CDR3 contains 15 residues. CDR3 region: CASRYPGSLGETQYF. The CDR3 region has the DNA TGTGCCAGCAGATATCCGGGCTCTTTAGGGGAGACCCAGTACTTC.

CDR3 amino acids: CASKATGVQETQYF. The CDR3, as DNA: TGTGCCAGCAAGGCGACAGGCGTACAAGAGACCCAGTACTTC. V is TRBV6-5 and J is TRBJ2-5, with a possible D match to TRBD1 (6 bases). Trimming cost V 7 bases and J 2 bases, with 14 bases left between them. Germline CDR1 reads MNHEY; CDR2 reads SVGAGI. This CDR3 has 14 amino acids.

This clonotype was observed a few times. The chain employs TRBV27 and TRBJ2-1, with D maybe TRBD1 (5 bases). V was pared by 5 bases and J by 0 bases, with 14 bases between. CDR1 and CDR2 from the germline V gene are MNHEY and SMNVEV (reference sequence). The CDR3 is made up of 16 amino acids. The CDR3 region has the DNA TGTGCCAGCAGTCCCCGGCGAGACAGCTCCTACAATGAGCAGTTCTTC. Translation gives CASSPRRDSSYNEQFF.

Here the CDR3 DNA reads TGTGCCAGCAGTTACCCTCAGGGCGGGCAGTACGTC. Protein product: CASSYPQGGQYV. The chain joins TRBV6-6 to TRBJ2-7; possible D gene TRBD1, 5 bases. CDR1 is MNHNY and CDR2 is SVGAGI in the germline V gene (reference sequence). The V end was cut by 2 bases, the J end by 9 bases, with 11 bases between. CDR3 length: 12 amino acids.

The rearrangement uses TRBV10-2 and TRBJ2-1; 12 positions match TRBD2. J gave up 7 bases and V 6 bases, and 7 bases lay outside the gene matches. From germline, CDR1 is WSHSY and CDR2 SAAADI. The CDR3 has 15 residues. Here the CDR3 DNA reads TGCGCCAGCAGGCCGACTAGCGGGGGATGGAATGAGCAGTTCTTC. It translates to CASRPTSGGWNEQFF.

The chain has TRBV5-1 and TRBJ2-7; D is unclear. V lost 4 bases and J 4 bases, leaving 12 bases between the germline ends. CDR3 length: 13 residues. Germline lookup yields CDR1 SGHRS and CDR2 YFSETQ. CDR3 DNA sequence: TGCGCCAGCAGCCCCTGGGTGGAGTACGAGCAGTACTTC. This gives the protein CASSPWVEYEQYF.

In its sample, this clonotype was seen a few times. The chain is built from TRBV6-1 and TRBJ2-7; a weak D match, TRBD1 (6 bases). Germline V gene data show CDR1 as MNHNS and CDR2 as SASEGT. V was clipped by 0 bases and J by 3 bases, with 9 bases between them. The CDR3 is 14 amino acids. The CDR3 coding sequence is TGTGCCAGCAGTGAAGCGGACAGCCTCTACGAGCAGTACTTC. Protein: CASSEADSLYEQYF.

This clonotype was counted many times. The chain carries TRBV5-1 and TRBJ2-1, with 7 bases that match TRBD1. The CDR3 is made up of 16 amino acids. Germline CDR1 reads SGHRS; CDR2 reads YFSETQ. The trim removed 3 bases at V and 8 bases at J, leaving 14 bases unmatched. The CDR3 region is CASSSPRGPQGDEQFF. The DNA of the CDR3 is TGCGCCAGCAGCTCTCCGAGGGGGCCACAAGGTGATGAGCAGTTCTTC. The entire variable domain, with the rest obtained from reference TRBV5-1 and TRBJ2-1, is as follows: KAGVTQTPRYLIKTRGQQVTLSCSPISGHRSVSWYQQTPGQGLQFLFEYFSETQRNKGNFPGRFSGRQFSNSRSEMNVSTLELGDSALYLCASSSPRGPQGDEQFFGPGTRLTVL.

This clonotype has only a few counts. The chain employs TRBV30 and TRBJ1-3; D uncertain. Germline V lookup: CDR1 GTSNPN, CDR2 SVGIG (reference sequence). Trimming took 0 bases from V and 0 from J, leaving 9 bases between them. The CDR3 contains 15 residues. The CDR3 spells CAWSVTGSSGNTIYF. Here the CDR3 DNA reads TGTGCCTGGAGTGTAACGGGGAGCTCTGGAAACACCATATATTTT.

Many counts were recorded for this clonotype. The genes are TRBV29-1 and TRBJ2-5; 14 bases line up with TRBD2. The CDR3 totals 14 residues. V lost 6 bases to trimming and J lost 5 bases; unmatched junction nucleotides: 5. Germline V gene sequence: CDR1 SQVTM, CDR2 ANQGSEA. This chain's CDR3 is CSVGLAGGRETQYF. CDR3 coding DNA: TGCAGCGTCGGACTAGCGGGGGGCAGGGAGACCCAGTACTTC.

This clonotype was recorded a few times. This rearrangement joins TRBV27 to TRBJ2-3; weak D call: TRBD2 (7 bases). V was clipped by 1 base and J by 6 bases, with 17 bases between them. In germline, CDR1 is MNHEY, CDR2 SMNVEV (reference sequence). The CDR3 is 16 amino acids. This chain's CDR3 is CASSLFAGAAWDTQYF. The CDR3 coding sequence is TGTGCCAGCAGTTTATTTGCGGGGGCGGCCTGGGATACGCAGTATTTT.

This clonotype was seen once. The V call is TRBV6-2 or TRBV6-3, the J call TRBJ2-7; 9 bases are shared with TRBD1. Trimming at V came to 10 bases and at J to 6 bases, leaving 10 bases not matched to a gene. From germline, CDR1 is MNHEY and CDR2 SVGEGT. The CDR3 loop spans 13 amino acids. CDR3 loop: CATNRDRVSEQYV. CDR3 in DNA: TGTGCCACCAACCGGGACAGGGTCTCCGAGCAGTACGTC.

This clonotype was recorded only once. The chain uses TRBV11-2 and TRBJ2-3; D assignment may be TRBD1 or TRBD2 (5 bases each). V lost 5 bases to trimming and J lost 2 bases, with 14 bases between them. Looked up from germline, CDR1 is SGHAT and CDR2 is FQNNGV. The CDR3 is 15 amino acids. CDR3: CASSTRGRTTDTQYF. DNA for the CDR3: TGTGCCAGCAGCACCCGGGGACGAACCACAGATACGCAGTATTTT. Variable domain in full (rest from reference TRBV11-2 and TRBJ2-3): EAGVAQSPRYKIIEKRQSVAFWCNPISGHATLYWYQQILGQGPKLLIQFQNNGVVDDSQLPKDRFSAERLKGVDSTLKIQPAKLEDSAVYLCASSTRGRTTDTQYFGPGTRLTVL.

V gene TRBV18 combines with J gene TRBJ1-3, with TRBD1 identical over 8 bases. V lost 5 bases to trimming and J lost 0 bases; unmatched junction nucleotides: 9. This CDR3 spans 17 amino acids. CDR1 is KGHSH and CDR2 is LQKENI in the germline V gene. As DNA, the CDR3 is TGTGCCAGCTCATCACAAGACAGGGGCAACTCTGGAAACACCATATATTTT. Residues: CASSSQDRGNSGNTIYF.

A few counts support this clonotype. This chain uses TRBV11-2 with TRBJ2-4; the D is unclear. The CDR3 runs 15 residues. Trimming pared 3 bases from V and 3 bases from J, leaving 12 bases between. Germline-derived CDR1 and CDR2 are SGHAT and FQNNGV. CDR3 region: CASSFSVSGKNIQYF. CDR3 nucleotide sequence: TGTGCCAGCAGCTTTTCAGTTAGTGGCAAAAACATTCAGTACTTC.